The 30 T cell receptor beta chains below come from one sample, sequenced in a study of blood T cell repertoires in COVID-19. The method was immunoSEQ multiplex PCR; TCRdb's version includes in-frame clones alone and lacks a portion of them. The repertoire holds 200,000 to 300,000 clones, with roughly 80% as singletons. The sample consisted of peripheral blood. The origin of the receptors is a woman of 80 years or more with COVID-19, enrolled during active disease.

This clone has more than one count but fewer than ten. The chain links TRBV3-1 (or the pseudogene TRBV3-2) to TRBJ1-2; a possible D gene is TRBD1 (5 bases). CDR3 length: 15 amino acids. Trimming cost V 1 base and J 6 bases, with 15 bases left between them. Germline V gene lookup returns CDR1 LGHDT and CDR2 YNNKEL (reference sequence). CDR3 in amino acids: CASSQGQGMGHGYTF. Here the CDR3 DNA reads TGTGCCAGCAGCCAAGGTCAGGGTATGGGCCATGGCTACACCTTC.

This clone was detected only a few times. V is TRBV7-2 and J is TRBJ1-6; 9 positions agree with TRBD1. The CDR3 consists of 14 residues. V was clipped by 4 bases and J by 10 bases; unmatched bases: 5. Germline assignment: CDR1 SGHTA and CDR2 FQGNSA. CDR3 bases: TGTGCCAGCAGCTCGCCGGACAGGGGCTCACCCCTCCACTTT. Translation: CASSSPDRGSPLHF.

In DNA, the CDR3 is TGTGCCAGCAGCTCTAAACTCAGGGGAAGGGAAACCGGGGAGCTGTTTTTT. Residues: CASSSKLRGRETGELFF. This chain joins TRBV5-6 and TRBJ2-2, with TRBD1 as a possible D gene (6 bases). Germline-derived CDR1 and CDR2 are SGHDT and YYEEEE. The V end was cut by 3 bases, the J end by 5 bases, with 20 bases between. The CDR3 has 17 residues.

V gene TRBV2 combines with J gene TRBJ2-1, with 8 bases lining up with TRBD2. V trimming: 6 bases; J trimming: 8 bases; junction bases outside the gene matches: 24. The CDR3 length is 19 residues. CDR1 is SNHLY and CDR2 is FYNNEI in the germline V gene. In DNA form, the CDR3 reads TGTGCCAGCAGGGGCGGACTAAGAATTAGCGGGAAATCTTTGGATGAGCAGTTCTTC. Amino acid sequence: CASRGGLRISGKSLDEQFF.

This clone was found a few times. The V gene is TRBV28, the J gene TRBJ1-5; D is unresolved. V shed 1 base and J shed 4 bases, with 11 bases lying between them. The CDR3 consists of 15 residues. The germline V gene has CDR1 MDHEN and CDR2 SYDVKM. CDR3 nucleotides: TGTGCCAGCAGTTTATTGGGCAGCCGAAATCAGCCCCAGCATTTT. Amino acids: CASSLLGSRNQPQHF.

Only a few counts were recorded for this clone. This chain connects TRBV18 to TRBJ1-2, with TRBD1 matching 8 bases. Germline V CDR1 and CDR2: KGHSH, LQKENI. Losses at the gene ends were 3 bases for V and 13 bases for J; bases not matched to a gene: 7. The CDR3 spans 12 residues. This chain's CDR3 is CASSPYLDRVTF. DNA for the CDR3: TGTGCCAGCTCACCCTACCTGGACAGGGTCACCTTC.

The V call is TRBV18, the J call TRBJ1-1; TRBD1 matches 9 bases. The germline CDR1 and CDR2 sequences are KGHSH and LQKENI. This CDR3 has 14 residues. Losses at the gene ends were 6 bases for V and 1 base for J; bases not matched to a gene: 3. The CDR3 loop reads CASSGDRENTEAFF. In DNA form, the CDR3 reads TGTGCCAGCTCCGGGGACAGGGAGAACACTGAAGCTTTCTTT.

CDR3 protein: CASSPQGELGAGNTIYF. The CDR3 coding sequence is TGTGCCAGCAGCCCGCAAGGGGAACTTGGGGCTGGAAACACCATATATTTT. The rearrangement uses TRBV3-1 (or the pseudogene TRBV3-2) and TRBJ1-3, with D possibly matching TRBD1 (5 bases). CDR1 and CDR2 (germline): LGHDT, YNNKEL (reference sequence). This CDR3 has 17 amino acids. V lost 4 bases, J lost 2 bases, and 18 bases lay in between.

The CDR3 DNA sequence: TGTGCCAGCAGCTTTGGGACAGGGTCCGGAAACACCATATATTTT. This translates into CASSFGTGSGNTIYF. The chain combines TRBV7-9 with TRBJ1-3; 9 bases are shared with TRBD1. This CDR3 contains 15 residues. Trimming cost V 3 bases and J 4 bases; bases outside gene matches: 4. The germline gives CDR1 SEHNR, CDR2 FQNEAQ (reference sequence). Looking up the rest from reference TRBV7-9 and TRBJ1-3 gives the full variable domain: DTGVSQNPRHKITKRGQNVTFRCDPISEHNRLYWYRQTLGQGPEFLTYFQNEAQLEKSRLLSDRFSAERPKGSFSTLEIQRTEQGDSAMYLCASSFGTGSGNTIYFGEGSWLTVV.

This clone was observed a few times. The V call is TRBV29-1, the J call TRBJ1-4, with D hard to call. This CDR3 is built from 11 residues. V gave up 2 bases and J gave up 9 bases, with 7 bases separating them. Germline lookup yields CDR1 SQVTM and CDR2 ANQGSEA. CDR3 amino acids: CSVERLQKLFF. The CDR3 DNA sequence: TGCAGCGTTGAACGGTTGCAAAAACTGTTTTTT.

CDR3 loop: CASSRGQPLYGYTF. CDR3 bases: TGCGCCAGCAGCCGGGGACAGCCCCTCTATGGCTACACCTTC. This chain connects TRBV5-1 to TRBJ1-2; 7 nucleotides match TRBD1. The CDR3 length is 14 residues. Germline-derived CDR1 and CDR2 are SGHRS and YFSETQ. Trimming removed 4 bases from V and 4 bases from J; junction bases left unmatched: 7.

The gene calls are TRBV7-3 and TRBJ2-1, with TRBD2 matching 9 bases. V was pared by 2 bases and J by 9 bases, with 14 bases of the junction left unmatched. Germline CDR1 SGHTA, CDR2 FQGTGA. The length of the CDR3 is 17 residues. Written as DNA, the CDR3 is TGTGCCAGCAGCTTATCTCCGCGGGAGGGGGTTGTCCGTGAGCAGTTCTTC. It specifies CASSLSPREGVVREQFF.

The chain carries TRBV28 and TRBJ1-4, with a tentative D call TRBD1 (5 bases). CDR3 length: 16 amino acids. Germline CDR1 is MDHEN and CDR2 is SYDVKM. Trimming pared 0 bases from V and 1 base from J, leaving 9 bases between. This chain's CDR3 is CASSLWGQGTNEKLFF. The DNA of the CDR3 is TGTGCCAGCAGTTTATGGGGGCAGGGAACTAATGAAAAACTGTTTTTT.

V is TRBV7-6 and J is TRBJ1-1, with D possibly being TRBD1 (6 bases). The CDR3 loop spans 15 amino acids. The V end was cut by 5 bases, the J end by 3 bases, with 16 bases between. The V gene's germline CDR1 is SGHVS and CDR2 FNYEAQ. The CDR3 loop is CASSPTQGSYTEAFF. CDR3 DNA: TGTGCCAGCAGCCCTACACAGGGTAGCTACACTGAAGCTTTCTTT.

The V and J genes are TRBV7-8 and TRBJ1-3; a possible D gene is TRBD1 (5 bases). Trimming left V 5 bases short and J 1 base short, with 15 bases between. This CDR3 has 16 residues. The V gene's germline CDR1 is SGHVS and CDR2 FQNEAQ. The CDR3 sequence: CASSDIRQRSGNTIYF. The DNA for the CDR3 is TGTGCCAGCAGCGATATCCGACAGAGATCTGGAAACACCATATATTTT.

This clone occurred once. CDR3 loop: CASSLAVTSGVLRTETQYF. In DNA, the CDR3 is TGCGCCAGCAGCTTGGCCGTAACTAGCGGGGTGCTAAGGACGGAGACCCAGTACTTC. The chain uses TRBV5-1 and TRBJ2-5; 10 bases agree with TRBD2. Germline V CDR1 and CDR2: SGHRS, YFSETQ. V dropped 0 bases and J dropped 5; count of bases not matched to a gene: 16. The length of the CDR3 is 19 residues.

This clone has only one observation. The genes are TRBV5-4 and TRBJ1-3, with D unclear. In germline, CDR1 is SGHNT, CDR2 YYREEE (reference sequence). V was pared by 4 bases and J by 0 bases, with 14 bases between. The CDR3 has 16 amino acids. The CDR3 loop reads CASSPEQSRSGNTIYF. The DNA of the CDR3 is TGTGCCAGCAGCCCAGAACAGTCCCGCTCTGGAAACACCATATATTTT.

The chain carries TRBV28 and TRBJ2-1, with TRBD2 matching over 13 bases. V was clipped by 7 bases and J by 7 bases; unmatched bases: 7. Germline V CDR1 and CDR2: MDHEN, SYDVKM. The CDR3 contains 15 residues. The CDR3 spells CASTLGLAGSNEQFF. CDR3 coding DNA: TGTGCCAGCACCCTGGGACTAGCGGGGTCAAATGAGCAGTTCTTC.

This chain joins TRBV28 and TRBJ2-7; 10 bases are a match to TRBD2. Germline CDR1 is MDHEN and CDR2 is SYDVKM. V trimming: 8 bases; J trimming: 7 bases; junction bases outside the gene matches: 11. The CDR3 spans 14 residues. The CDR3: CASRGKGLAKEQYF. The CDR3 DNA sequence: TGTGCCAGCCGAGGGAAGGGACTAGCGAAAGAGCAGTACTTC.

This clone has only a few counts. The chain uses TRBV19 and TRBJ1-1; D unresolved. Germline CDR1 is LNHDA and CDR2 is SQIVND (reference sequence). With 5 bases removed from V and 6 bases from J, the gap between germline ends came to 10 bases. CDR3 length: 12 residues. The CDR3 DNA reads TGTGCCAGTAGTGCTAATCGGGCTGAAGCTTTCTTT. It yields the protein CASSANRAEAFF.

This sequence joins TRBV13 and TRBJ1-3; TRBD1 is a possible D gene (5 bases). This CDR3 is 16 amino acids long. Trimming removed 0 bases at V and 5 bases at J, with 14 bases between. The V gene's germline CDR1 is PRHDT and CDR2 FYEKMQ (reference sequence). The CDR3 is CASSLGRGGSRNTIYF. DNA for the CDR3: TGTGCCAGCAGCTTAGGCCGGGGGGGGTCCAGAAACACCATATATTTT.

The rearrangement joins TRBV2 to TRBJ1-1; TRBD1 matches 9 bases. V was pared by 8 bases and J by 1 base, with 11 bases of the junction left unmatched. The CDR3 consists of 16 residues. Germline lookup yields CDR1 SNHLY and CDR2 FYNNEI. As DNA, the CDR3 is TGTGCCAGCCGTGGGACAGGGCAACTCCGGAACACTGAAGCTTTCTTT. Translated, it gives CASRGTGQLRNTEAFF.

CDR3 in amino acids: CASSHGTGGGYQPQHF. The DNA of the CDR3 is TGTGCCAGCAGCCACGGGACAGGGGGAGGATATCAGCCCCAGCATTTT. The rearrangement uses TRBV3-1 (or the pseudogene TRBV3-2) and TRBJ1-5; 11 bases align to TRBD1. Unmatched junction bases numbered 6, after V lost 3 bases and J lost 5 bases. CDR1 is LGHDT and CDR2 is YNNKEL in the germline V gene (reference sequence). The CDR3 has 16 residues.

The chain links TRBV9 to TRBJ2-2, with TRBD2 identical over 8 bases. The CDR3 has 15 residues. Germline assignment: CDR1 SGDLS and CDR2 YYNGEE. The V and J ends lost 2 bases and 7 bases, in that order; junction bases with no gene match: 7. The CDR3 DNA reads as TGTGCCAGCAGCGTGCGAGCGGGAGAGTTCGGGGAGCTGTTTTTT. As protein: CASSVRAGEFGELFF.

The V gene is TRBV5-5, the J gene TRBJ2-7, with 8 nucleotides matching TRBD2. Germline CDR1 and CDR2: SGHKS and YYEKEE (reference sequence). This CDR3 contains 16 residues. V gave up 4 bases and J gave up 2 bases; unmatched junction bases: 11. This CDR3 is CASSPSLAGKAYEQYF. Here the CDR3 DNA reads TGTGCCAGCAGCCCCTCCCTAGCGGGTAAGGCCTACGAGCAGTACTTC. Full variable domain (remainder filled in from reference TRBV5-5 and TRBJ2-7): DAGVTQSPTHLIKTRGQQVTLRCSPISGHKSVSWYQQVLGQGPQFIFQYYEKEERGRGNFPDRFSARQFPNYSSELNVNALLLGDSALYLCASSPSLAGKAYEQYFGPGTRLTVT.

A few counts support this clone. The rearrangement uses TRBV24-1 and TRBJ2-1, with D tentatively TRBD1 (5 bases). This CDR3 has 16 residues. Germline V gives CDR1 KGHDR, CDR2 SFDVKD. V was cut by 0 bases and J by 8 bases, with 16 bases left in between. Here the CDR3 reads CATSDLNRQGRHEQFF. The CDR3 nucleotides read TGTGCCACCAGTGATTTGAACCGGCAGGGAAGGCATGAGCAGTTCTTC.

The chain employs TRBV4-3 and TRBJ2-1; 9 bases fit TRBD2. Germline V gene lookup returns CDR1 LGHNA and CDR2 YSLEER. The CDR3 is 15 residues long. Trimming at V came to 5 bases and at J to 0 bases, leaving 2 bases not matched to a gene. CDR3 DNA: TGCGCCAGCAGCATTAGCGGGAGCTCCTACAATGAGCAGTTCTTC. Amino acid sequence: CASSISGSSYNEQFF.

The chain carries TRBV6-2 or TRBV6-3 and TRBJ2-5; 16 bases align to TRBD2. V shed 6 bases, J shed 5 bases, and the junction held 9 bases outside the gene matches. This CDR3 region has 17 residues. Germline lookup yields CDR1 MNHEY and CDR2 SVGEGT. The DNA for the CDR3 is TGTGCCAGCAGCCCGGGACTAGCGGGAGGGCCAGGGGAGACCCAGTACTTC. Amino acid sequence: CASSPGLAGGPGETQYF.

This clone was observed a few times. The rearrangement uses TRBV15 and TRBJ2-2; TRBD2 aligns across 10 bases. With V trimmed by 0 bases and J by 4 bases, 5 bases remained unmatched. Germline lookup yields CDR1 LNHNV and CDR2 YYDKDF (reference sequence). This CDR3 has 17 amino acids. The CDR3 is CATSRDLAGAGTGELFF. For the CDR3, the DNA is TGTGCCACCAGCAGAGATCTAGCGGGAGCAGGCACCGGGGAGCTGTTTTTT. The full variable domain, with the rest looked up from reference TRBV15 and TRBJ2-2, is DAMVIQNPRYQVTQFGKPVTLSCSQTLNHNVMYWYQQKSSQAPKLLFHYYDKDFNNEADTPDNFQSRRPNTSFCFLDIRSPGLGDTAMYLCATSRDLAGAGTGELFFGEGSRLTVL.

V is TRBV18 and J is TRBJ2-7, with TRBD1 matching over 10 bases. V shed 3 bases, J shed 1 base, and the junction held 3 bases outside the gene matches. Germline V gene sequence: CDR1 KGHSH, CDR2 LQKENI. The CDR3 has 15 amino acids. The CDR3 nucleotides are TGTGCCAGCTCACCGGACAGGGGGGTTTCCTACGAGCAGTACTTC. As protein: CASSPDRGVSYEQYF.